The sequence of this T cell receptor (beta chain) was determined in a study of T cells in Graves' hyperthyroidism and ophthalmopathy. Notes on the study in general: By a 13 V-J model, ophthalmopathy was set apart from stable hyperthyroidism.

The germline gives CDR1 LNHDA, CDR2 SQIVND (reference sequence). This CDR3 is built from 19 residues. Patients affected by ophthalmopathy presented a Clinical Activity Score of at least 3, a NOSPECS grade of at least 4, and disease duration below 3 months. The PBMCs were sourced from fresh peripheral blood (around 10 ml). RNA transcripts were the template for amplifying TCR beta CDR3 regions. First-round RT-PCR of the TCR CDR3 relied on the HTBI primer set. In TCRdb, the multiplex PCR reads were re-called with MiXCR into one record per CDR3 protein. The sample yields around 350,000 distinct CDR3 sequences, nearly 15% seen once. This clonotype appeared a few times. Its antigen is undetermined. The junction shows a germline mismatch at one end, possibly a read error.

V is TRBV19 and J is TRBJ2-2; D perhaps matches TRBD1 (5 bases). The clonotype comes from a woman between 55 and 75 years old with Graves' ophthalmopathy. Sequencing used blood. The CDR3 loop is CVSSEDTPLGHKAPGELFF. CDR3 nucleotides: TGTGTCAGTAGTGAGGACACGCCGTTAGGTCATAAGGCCCCCGGGGAGCTGTTTTTT.